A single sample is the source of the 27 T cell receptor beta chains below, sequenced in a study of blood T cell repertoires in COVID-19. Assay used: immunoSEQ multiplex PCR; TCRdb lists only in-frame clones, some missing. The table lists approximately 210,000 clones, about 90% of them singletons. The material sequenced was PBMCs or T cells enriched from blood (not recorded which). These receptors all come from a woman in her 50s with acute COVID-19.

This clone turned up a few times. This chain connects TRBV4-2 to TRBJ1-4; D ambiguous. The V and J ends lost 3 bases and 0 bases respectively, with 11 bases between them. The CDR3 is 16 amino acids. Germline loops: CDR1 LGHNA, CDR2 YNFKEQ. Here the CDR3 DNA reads TGTGCCAGCAGCCACCTACTCGTTGCAACTAATGAAAAACTGTTTTTT. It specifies CASSHLLVATNEKLFF.

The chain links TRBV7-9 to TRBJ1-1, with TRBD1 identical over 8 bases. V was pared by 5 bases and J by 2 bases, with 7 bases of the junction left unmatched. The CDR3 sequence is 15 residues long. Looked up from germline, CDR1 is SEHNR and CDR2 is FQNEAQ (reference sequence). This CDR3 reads CASSPQGAPNTEAFF. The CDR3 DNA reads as TGTGCCAGCAGCCCCCAGGGGGCCCCTAACACTGAAGCTTTCTTT. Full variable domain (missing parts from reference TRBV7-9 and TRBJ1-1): DTGVSQNPRHKITKRGQNVTFRCDPISEHNRLYWYRQTLGQGPEFLTYFQNEAQLEKSRLLSDRFSAERPKGSFSTLEIQRTEQGDSAMYLCASSPQGAPNTEAFFGQGTRLTVV.

The CDR3 nucleotides read TGTGCCAGCAGCTCGGACAGGGTGGTCACTGAAGCTTTCTTT. Its protein product is CASSSDRVVTEAFF. The chain recombines TRBV2 with TRBJ1-1, with 8 bases fitting TRBD1. Losses at the gene ends were 6 bases for V and 4 bases for J; bases not matched to a gene: 7. The germline V gene has CDR1 SNHLY and CDR2 FYNNEI. This CDR3 is 14 amino acids long.

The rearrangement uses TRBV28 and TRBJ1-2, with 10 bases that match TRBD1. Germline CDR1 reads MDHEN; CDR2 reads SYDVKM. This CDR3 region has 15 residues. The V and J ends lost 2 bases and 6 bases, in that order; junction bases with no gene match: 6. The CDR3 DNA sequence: TGTGCCAGCAGTTTAGCCTCGACAGGGGGCAATGGCTACACCTTC. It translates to CASSLASTGGNGYTF.

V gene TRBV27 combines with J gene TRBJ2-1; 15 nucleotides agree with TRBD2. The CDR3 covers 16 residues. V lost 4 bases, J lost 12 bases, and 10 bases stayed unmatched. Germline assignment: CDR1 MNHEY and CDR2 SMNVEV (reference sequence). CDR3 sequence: CASSSPGTSGRTMQFF. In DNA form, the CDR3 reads TGTGCCAGCAGTTCCCCTGGGACTAGCGGGAGGACGATGCAGTTCTTC.

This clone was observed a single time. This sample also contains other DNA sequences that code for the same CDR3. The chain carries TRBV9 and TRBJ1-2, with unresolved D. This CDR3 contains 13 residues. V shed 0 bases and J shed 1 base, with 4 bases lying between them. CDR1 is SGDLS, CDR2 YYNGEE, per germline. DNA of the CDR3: TGTGCCAGCAGCGTAGATAGTAACTATGGCTACACCTTC. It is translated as CASSVDSNYGYTF.

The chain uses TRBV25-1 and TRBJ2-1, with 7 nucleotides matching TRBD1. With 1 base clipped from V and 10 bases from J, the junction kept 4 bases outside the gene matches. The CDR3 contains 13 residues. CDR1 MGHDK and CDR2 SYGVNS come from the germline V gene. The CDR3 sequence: CASSEFRGTEQFF. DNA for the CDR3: TGTGCCAGCAGTGAATTCAGGGGGACCGAGCAGTTCTTC.

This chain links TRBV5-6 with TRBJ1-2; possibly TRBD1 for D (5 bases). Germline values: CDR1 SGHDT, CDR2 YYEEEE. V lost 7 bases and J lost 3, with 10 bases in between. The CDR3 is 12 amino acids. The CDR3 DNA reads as TGTGCCAGCGGGACTTCAGACTATGGCTACACCTTC. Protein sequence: CASGTSDYGYTF.

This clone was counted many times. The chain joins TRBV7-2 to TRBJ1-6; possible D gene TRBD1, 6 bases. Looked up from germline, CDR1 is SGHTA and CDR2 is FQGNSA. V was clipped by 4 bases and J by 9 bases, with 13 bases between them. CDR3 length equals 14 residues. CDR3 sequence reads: CASSSRGLGSPLHF. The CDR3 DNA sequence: TGTGCCAGCAGCTCAAGGGGGTTAGGTTCACCCCTCCACTTT.

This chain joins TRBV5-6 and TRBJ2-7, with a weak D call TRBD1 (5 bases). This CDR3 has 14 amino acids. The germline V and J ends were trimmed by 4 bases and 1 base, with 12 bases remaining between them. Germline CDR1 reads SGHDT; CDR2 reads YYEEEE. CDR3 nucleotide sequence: TGTGCCAGCAGCGTACCAGACAGTTCCTACGAGCAGTACTTC. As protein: CASSVPDSSYEQYF.

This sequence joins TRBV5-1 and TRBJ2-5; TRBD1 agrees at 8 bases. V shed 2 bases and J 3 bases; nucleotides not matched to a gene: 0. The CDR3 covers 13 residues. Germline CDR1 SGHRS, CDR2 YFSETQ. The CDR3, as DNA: TGCGCCAGCAGCTTACAGGGGGAAGAGACCCAGTACTTC. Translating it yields CASSLQGEETQYF. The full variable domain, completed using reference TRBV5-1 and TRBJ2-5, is KAGVTQTPRYLIKTRGQQVTLSCSPISGHRSVSWYQQTPGQGLQFLFEYFSETQRNKGNFPGRFSGRQFSNSRSEMNVSTLELGDSALYLCASSLQGEETQYFGPGTRLLVL.

In nucleotides, the CDR3 is TGTGCCAGCAGTTACTTCGACAGGGGGCATGTTGGCTACACCTTC. Amino acids: CASSYFDRGHVGYTF. The chain recombines TRBV6-5 with TRBJ1-2; 10 bases line up with TRBD1. The germline gives CDR1 MNHEY, CDR2 SVGAGI. Trimming removed 1 base from V and 7 bases from J; junction bases left unmatched: 6. The CDR3 has 15 residues.

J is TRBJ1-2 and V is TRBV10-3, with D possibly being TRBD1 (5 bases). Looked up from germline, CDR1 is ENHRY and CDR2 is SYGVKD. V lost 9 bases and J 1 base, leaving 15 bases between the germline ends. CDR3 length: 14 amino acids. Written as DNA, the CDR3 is TGTGCCATACTTAACCTAGGGGTTAACTATGGCTACACCTTC. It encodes CAILNLGVNYGYTF.

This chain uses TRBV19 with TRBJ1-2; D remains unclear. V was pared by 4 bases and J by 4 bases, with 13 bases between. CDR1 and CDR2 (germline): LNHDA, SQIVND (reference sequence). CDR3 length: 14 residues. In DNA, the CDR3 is TGTGCCAGTAGTACCTCCTCGTCAGTCTATGGCTACACCTTC. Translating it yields CASSTSSSVYGYTF.

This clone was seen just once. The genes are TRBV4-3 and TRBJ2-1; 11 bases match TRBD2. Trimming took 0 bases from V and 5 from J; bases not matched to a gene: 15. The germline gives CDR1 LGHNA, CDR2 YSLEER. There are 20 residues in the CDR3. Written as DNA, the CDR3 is TGCGCCAGCAGCCAAGAAATGTACTTGTTAGCGGGAGGGAGGGACAATGAGCAGTTCTTC. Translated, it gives CASSQEMYLLAGGRDNEQFF.

The CDR3: CASSSGQNLHGELFF. In nucleotides, the CDR3 is TGTGCCAGCAGCTCGGGACAGAATCTGCACGGGGAGCTGTTTTTT. The chain links TRBV7-3 to TRBJ2-2, with TRBD1 matching over 7 bases. The CDR3 length is 15 residues. V lost 4 bases to trimming and J lost 7 bases; unmatched junction nucleotides: 9. Looked up from germline, CDR1 is SGHTA and CDR2 is FQGTGA.

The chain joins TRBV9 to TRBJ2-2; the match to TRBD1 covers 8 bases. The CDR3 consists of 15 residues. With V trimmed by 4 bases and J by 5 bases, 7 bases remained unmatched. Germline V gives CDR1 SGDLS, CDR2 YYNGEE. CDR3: CASSPRTGTTGELFF. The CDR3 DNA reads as TGTGCCAGCAGCCCCAGGACAGGGACGACCGGGGAGCTGTTTTTT.

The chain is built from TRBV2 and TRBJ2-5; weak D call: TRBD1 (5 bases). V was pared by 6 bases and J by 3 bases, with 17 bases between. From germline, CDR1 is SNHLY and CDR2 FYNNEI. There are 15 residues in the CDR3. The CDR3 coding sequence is TGTGCCAGCAGCGAGCATGGGGCGCCGAAAGAGACCCAGTACTTC. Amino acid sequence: CASSEHGAPKETQYF.

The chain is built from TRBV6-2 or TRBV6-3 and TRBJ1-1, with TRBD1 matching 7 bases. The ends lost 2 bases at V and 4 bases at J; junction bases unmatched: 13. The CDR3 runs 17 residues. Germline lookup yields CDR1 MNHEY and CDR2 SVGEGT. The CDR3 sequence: CASSYQQGRGVATEAFF. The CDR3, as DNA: TGTGCCAGCAGTTACCAACAGGGGAGAGGTGTGGCCACTGAAGCTTTCTTT.

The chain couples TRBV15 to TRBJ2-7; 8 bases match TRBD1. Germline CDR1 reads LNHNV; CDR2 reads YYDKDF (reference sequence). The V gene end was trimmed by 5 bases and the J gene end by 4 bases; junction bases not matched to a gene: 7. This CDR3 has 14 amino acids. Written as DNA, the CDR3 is TGTGCCACCAGCTTAGACAGGGGACGGTACGAGCAGTACTTC. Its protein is CATSLDRGRYEQYF.

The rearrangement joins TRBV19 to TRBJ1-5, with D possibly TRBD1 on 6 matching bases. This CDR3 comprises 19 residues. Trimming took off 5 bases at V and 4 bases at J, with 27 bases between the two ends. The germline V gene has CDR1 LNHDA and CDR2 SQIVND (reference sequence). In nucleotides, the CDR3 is TGTGCCAGTAGTCGGGCTAACAGGGTTGACCCATTCGTTAATCAGCCCCAGCATTTT. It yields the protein CASSRANRVDPFVNQPQHF.

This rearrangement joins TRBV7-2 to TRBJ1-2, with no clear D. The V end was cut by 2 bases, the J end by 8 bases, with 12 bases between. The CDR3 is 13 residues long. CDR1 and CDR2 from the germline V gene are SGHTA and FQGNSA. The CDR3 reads CASSLSLREGYTF. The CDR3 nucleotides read TGTGCCAGCAGCTTAAGTCTGAGGGAAGGCTACACCTTC.

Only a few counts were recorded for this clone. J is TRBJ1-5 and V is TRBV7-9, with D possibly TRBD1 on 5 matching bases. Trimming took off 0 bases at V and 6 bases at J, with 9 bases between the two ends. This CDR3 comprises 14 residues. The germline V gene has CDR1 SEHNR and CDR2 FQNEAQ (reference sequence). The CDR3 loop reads CASSLAGRGQPQHF. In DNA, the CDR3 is TGTGCCAGCAGCTTAGCCGGTAGGGGTCAGCCCCAGCATTTT.

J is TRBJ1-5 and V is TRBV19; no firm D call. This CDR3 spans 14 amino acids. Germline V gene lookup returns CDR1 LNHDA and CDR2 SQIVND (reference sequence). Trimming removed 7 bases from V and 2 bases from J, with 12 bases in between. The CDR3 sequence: CASTRGRGNQPQHF. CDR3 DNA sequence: TGTGCCAGTACGCGGGGTAGGGGCAATCAGCCCCAGCATTTT.

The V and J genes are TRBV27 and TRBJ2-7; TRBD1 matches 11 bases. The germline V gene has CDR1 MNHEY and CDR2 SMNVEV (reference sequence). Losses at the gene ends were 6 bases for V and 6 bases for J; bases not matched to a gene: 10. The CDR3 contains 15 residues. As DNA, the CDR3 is TGTGCCAGCAGAACAACCGGGACAGGGGGTACCGAGCAGTACTTC. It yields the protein CASRTTGTGGTEQYF.

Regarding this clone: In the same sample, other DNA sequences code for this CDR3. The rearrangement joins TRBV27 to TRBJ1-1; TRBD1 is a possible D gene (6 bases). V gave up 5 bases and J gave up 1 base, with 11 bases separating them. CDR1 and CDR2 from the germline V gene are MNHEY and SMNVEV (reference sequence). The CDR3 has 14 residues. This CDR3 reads CASSLSRGNTEAFF. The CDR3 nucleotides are TGTGCCAGCAGTCTTTCCAGGGGGAACACTGAAGCTTTCTTT.

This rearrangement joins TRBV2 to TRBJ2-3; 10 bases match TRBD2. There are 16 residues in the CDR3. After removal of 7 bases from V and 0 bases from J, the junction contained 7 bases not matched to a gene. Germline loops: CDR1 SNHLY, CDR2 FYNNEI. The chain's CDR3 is CASNLGLASSTDTQYF. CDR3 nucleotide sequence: TGTGCCAGCAACTTGGGACTAGCGAGTAGCACAGATACGCAGTATTTT.